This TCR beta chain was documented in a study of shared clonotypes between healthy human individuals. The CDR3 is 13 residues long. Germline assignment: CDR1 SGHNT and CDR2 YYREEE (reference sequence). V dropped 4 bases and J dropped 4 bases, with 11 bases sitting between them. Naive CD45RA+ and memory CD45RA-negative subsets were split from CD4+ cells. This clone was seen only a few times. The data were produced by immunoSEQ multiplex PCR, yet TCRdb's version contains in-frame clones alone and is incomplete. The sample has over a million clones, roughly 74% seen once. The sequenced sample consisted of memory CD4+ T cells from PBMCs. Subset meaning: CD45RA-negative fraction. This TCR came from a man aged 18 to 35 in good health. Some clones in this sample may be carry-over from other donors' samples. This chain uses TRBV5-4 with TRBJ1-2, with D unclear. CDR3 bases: TGTGCCAGCAGCACCTGGCCGGCCTATGGCTACACCTTC. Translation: CASSTWPAYGYTF.